This T cell receptor (beta chain) was identified during a study of T-cell reconstitution after alpha-beta-depleted transplantation in children. General study results and limits: Approximately two months post-transplant, alpha-beta T cells reportedly originated from several hundred expanded graft clones. Surviving recipient T cells and thymic progenitors underlay high day-60 TCRbeta diversity in some patients. A year post-transplant, T-cell counts and diversity derived mostly from newly produced T cells.

Unique molecular identifiers were incorporated when the TCRbeta library was constructed. TCRdb passed the PCR reads through MiXCR, listing each CDR3 protein once. The repertoire holds hundreds of thousands of distinct CDR3 sequences, with roughly 15% as singletons. In regard to this clonotype: As yet, its antigen is unknown.

The source of this sequence is a male patient under 10 years old who had a stem cell transplant for acute lymphoblastic leukemia, so the T cells may come from the graft donor. Here the sequenced sample was PBMCs, mostly from graft donor cells, taken 360 days after TCRalphabeta/CD19-depleted stem cell transplant.

The CDR3 DNA reads TGCAGTGCTAGCTCTGGCCTAGCCGCCTACAATGAGCAGTTCTTC. Its translation: CSASSGLAAYNEQFF. The chain carries TRBV20-1 and TRBJ2-1; TRBD2 is a possible D gene (5 bases). The V gene's germline CDR1 is DFQATT and CDR2 SNEGSKA (reference sequence). The CDR3 extends over 15 amino acids. The V gene lost 3 bases and the J gene lost 2 bases, with 14 bases spanning the gap.